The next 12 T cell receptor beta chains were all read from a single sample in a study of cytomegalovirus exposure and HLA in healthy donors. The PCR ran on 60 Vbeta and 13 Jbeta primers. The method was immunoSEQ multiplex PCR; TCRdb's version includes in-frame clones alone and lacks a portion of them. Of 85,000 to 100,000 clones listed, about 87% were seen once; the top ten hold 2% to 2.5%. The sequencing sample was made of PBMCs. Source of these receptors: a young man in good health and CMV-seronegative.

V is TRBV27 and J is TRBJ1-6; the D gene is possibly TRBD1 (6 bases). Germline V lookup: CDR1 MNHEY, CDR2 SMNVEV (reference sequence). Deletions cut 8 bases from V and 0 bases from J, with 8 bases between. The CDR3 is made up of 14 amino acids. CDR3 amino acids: CASGQSSYNSPLHF. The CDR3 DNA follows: TGTGCCAGCGGACAGAGCTCCTATAATTCACCCCTCCACTTT.

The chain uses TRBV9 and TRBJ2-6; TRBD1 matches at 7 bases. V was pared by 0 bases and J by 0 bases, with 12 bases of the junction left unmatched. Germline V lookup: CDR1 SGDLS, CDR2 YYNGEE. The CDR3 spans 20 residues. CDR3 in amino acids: CASSVGTGAPSFSGANVLTF. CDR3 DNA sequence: TGTGCCAGCAGCGTAGGGACAGGCGCACCCTCTTTCTCTGGGGCCAACGTCCTGACTTTC.

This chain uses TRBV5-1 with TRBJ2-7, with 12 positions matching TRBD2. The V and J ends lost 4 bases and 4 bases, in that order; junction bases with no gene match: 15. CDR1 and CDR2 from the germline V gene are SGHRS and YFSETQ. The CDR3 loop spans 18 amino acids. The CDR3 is CASSAPGLAGPQDYEQYF. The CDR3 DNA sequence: TGCGCCAGCAGCGCGCCGGGACTAGCGGGCCCTCAAGATTACGAGCAGTACTTC.

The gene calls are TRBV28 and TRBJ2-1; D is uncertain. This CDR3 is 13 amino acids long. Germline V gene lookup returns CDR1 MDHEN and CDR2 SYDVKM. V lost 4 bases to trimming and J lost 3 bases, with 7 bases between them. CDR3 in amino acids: CASSSPLYNEQFF. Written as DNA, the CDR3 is TGTGCCAGCAGTTCCCCTCTCTACAATGAGCAGTTCTTC.

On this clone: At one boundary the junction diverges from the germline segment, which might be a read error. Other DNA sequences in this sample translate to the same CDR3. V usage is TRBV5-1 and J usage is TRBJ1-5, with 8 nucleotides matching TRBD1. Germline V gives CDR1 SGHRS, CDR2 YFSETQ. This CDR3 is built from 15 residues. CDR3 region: CASSYGQGANQPQHF. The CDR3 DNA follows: TGCGCCAGCAGCTACGGACAGGGCGCCAATCAGCCCCAGCACTTT. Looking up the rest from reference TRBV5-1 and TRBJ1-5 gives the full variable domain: KAGVTQTPRYLIKTRGQQVTLSCSPISGHRSVSWYQQTPGQGLQFLFEYFSETQRNKGNFPGRFSGRQFSNSRSEMNVSTLELGDSALYLCASSYGQGANQPQHFGDGTRLSIL.

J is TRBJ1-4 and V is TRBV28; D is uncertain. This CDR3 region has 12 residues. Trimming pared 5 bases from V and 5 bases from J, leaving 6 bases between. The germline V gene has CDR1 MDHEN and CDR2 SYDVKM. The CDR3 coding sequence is TGTGCCAGCAGTCGGTTGAATGAAAAACTGTTTTTT. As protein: CASSRLNEKLFF. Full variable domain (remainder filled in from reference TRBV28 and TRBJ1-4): DVKVTQSSRYLVKRTGEKVFLECVQDMDHENMFWYRQDPGLGLRLIYFSYDVKMKEKGDIPEGYSVSREKKERFSLILESASTNQTSMYLCASSRLNEKLFFGSGTQLSVL.

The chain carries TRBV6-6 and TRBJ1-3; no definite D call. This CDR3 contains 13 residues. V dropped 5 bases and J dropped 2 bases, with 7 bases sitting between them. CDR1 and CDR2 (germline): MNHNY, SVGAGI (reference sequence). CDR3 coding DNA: TGTGCCAGCAGTGGAGGTCCTGGAAACACCATATATTTT. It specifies CASSGGPGNTIYF.

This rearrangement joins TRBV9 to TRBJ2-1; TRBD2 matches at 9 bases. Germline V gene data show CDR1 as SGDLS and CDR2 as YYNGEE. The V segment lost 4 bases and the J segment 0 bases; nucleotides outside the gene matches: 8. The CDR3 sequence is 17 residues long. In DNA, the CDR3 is TGTGCCAGCAGCCCCGGGGGTAGCGGGAGCTCCTACAATGAGCAGTTCTTC. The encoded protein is CASSPGGSGSSYNEQFF.

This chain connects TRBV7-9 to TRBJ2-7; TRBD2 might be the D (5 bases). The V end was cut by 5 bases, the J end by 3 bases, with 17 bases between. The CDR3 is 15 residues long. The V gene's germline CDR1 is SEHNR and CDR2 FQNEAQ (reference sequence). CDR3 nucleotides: TGTGCCAGCAGCCCGCCCGTGGCTAGCAGCTACGAGCAGTACTTC. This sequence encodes CASSPPVASSYEQYF.

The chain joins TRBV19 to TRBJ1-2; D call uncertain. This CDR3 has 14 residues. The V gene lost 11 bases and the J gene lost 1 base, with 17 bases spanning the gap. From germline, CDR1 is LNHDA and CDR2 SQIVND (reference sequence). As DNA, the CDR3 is TGTGCCTCCAAACTGGGAGAGAATAACTATGGCTACACCTTC. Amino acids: CASKLGENNYGYTF.

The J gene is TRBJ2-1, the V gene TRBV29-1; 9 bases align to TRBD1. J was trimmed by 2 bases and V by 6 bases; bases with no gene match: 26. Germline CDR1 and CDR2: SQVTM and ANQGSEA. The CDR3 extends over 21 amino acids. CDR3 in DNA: TGCAGCGTCACAGGGGGCCTCCAGATTCAAGGCCAAAGAGTCACCTACAATGAGCAGTTCTTC. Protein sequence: CSVTGGLQIQGQRVTYNEQFF.

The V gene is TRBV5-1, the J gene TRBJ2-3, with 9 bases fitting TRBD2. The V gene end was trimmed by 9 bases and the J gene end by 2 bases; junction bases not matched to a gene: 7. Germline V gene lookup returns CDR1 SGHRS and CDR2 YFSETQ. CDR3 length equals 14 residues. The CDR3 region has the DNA TGCGCCACTCGACTAGCGGTCAACACAGATACGCAGTATTTT. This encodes CATRLAVNTDTQYF.